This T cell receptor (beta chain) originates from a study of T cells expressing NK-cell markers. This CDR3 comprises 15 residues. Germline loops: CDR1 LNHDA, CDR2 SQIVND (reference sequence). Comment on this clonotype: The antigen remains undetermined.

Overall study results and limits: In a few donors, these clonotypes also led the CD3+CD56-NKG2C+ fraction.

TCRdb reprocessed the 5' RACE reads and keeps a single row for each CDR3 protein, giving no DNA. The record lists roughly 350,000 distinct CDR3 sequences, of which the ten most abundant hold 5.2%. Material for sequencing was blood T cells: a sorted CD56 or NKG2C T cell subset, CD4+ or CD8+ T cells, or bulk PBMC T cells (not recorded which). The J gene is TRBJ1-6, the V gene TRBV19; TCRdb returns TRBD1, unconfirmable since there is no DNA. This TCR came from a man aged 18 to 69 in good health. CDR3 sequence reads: CASSSKGGPNSPLHF.